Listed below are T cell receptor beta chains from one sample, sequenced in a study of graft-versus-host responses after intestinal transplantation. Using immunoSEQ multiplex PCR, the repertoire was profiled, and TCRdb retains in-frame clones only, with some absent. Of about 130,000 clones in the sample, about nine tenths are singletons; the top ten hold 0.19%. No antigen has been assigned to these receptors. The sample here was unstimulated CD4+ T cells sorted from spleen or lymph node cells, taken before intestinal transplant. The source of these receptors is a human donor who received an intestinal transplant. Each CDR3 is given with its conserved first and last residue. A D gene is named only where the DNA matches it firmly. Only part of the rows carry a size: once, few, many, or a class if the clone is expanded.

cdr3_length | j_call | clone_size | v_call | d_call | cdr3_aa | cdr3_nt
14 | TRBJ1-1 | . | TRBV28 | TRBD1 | CASRPGQGFSEAFF | TGTGCCAGCAGGCCGGGACAGGGTTTTTCTGAAGCTTTCTTT
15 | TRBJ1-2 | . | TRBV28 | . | CASSLKGSLNYGYTF | TGTGCCAGCAGTTTGAAAGGGTCCCTTAACTATGGCTACACCTTC
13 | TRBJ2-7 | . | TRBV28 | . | CASSLLGIYEQYF | TGTGCCAGCAGTTTGCTAGGGATCTACGAGCAGTACTTC
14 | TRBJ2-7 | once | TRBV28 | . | CASSLVGASYEQYF | TGTGCCAGCAGTTTGGTGGGGGCTTCCTACGAGCAGTACTTC
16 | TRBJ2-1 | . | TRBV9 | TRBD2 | CASSRLAGSSYNEQFF | TGTGCCAGCAGTCGTCTAGCGGGAAGCTCCTACAATGAGCAGTTCTTC
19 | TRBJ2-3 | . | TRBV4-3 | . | CASSQDLPRAAISTDTQYF | TGCGCCAGCAGCCAAGATTTGCCAAGGGCAGCGATTAGCACAGATACGCAGTATTTT
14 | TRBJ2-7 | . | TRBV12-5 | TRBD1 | CASASPRGCYEQYF | TGTGCTAGTGCCTCCCCCAGGGGGTGCTACGAGCAGTACTTC
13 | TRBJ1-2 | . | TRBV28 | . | CASSEWRGYGYTF | TGTGCCAGCAGTGAATGGCGGGGCTATGGCTACACCTTC
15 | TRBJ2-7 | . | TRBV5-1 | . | CASSLDRAGPYEQYF | TGCGCCAGCAGCTTGGATAGGGCGGGTCCCTACGAGCAGTACTTC
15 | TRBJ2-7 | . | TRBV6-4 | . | CASSDSVPSSYEQYF | TGTGCCAGCAGTGACTCGGTCCCTAGCTCCTACGAGCAGTACTTC
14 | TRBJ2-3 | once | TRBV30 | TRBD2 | CAWRGTNSGSWGGF | TGTGCCTGGAGAGGCACGAATAGCGGGAGTTGGGGGGGGTTT
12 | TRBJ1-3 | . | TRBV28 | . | CASSPRLNTIYF | TGTGCCAGCAGTCCCCGCCTAAACACCATATATTTT
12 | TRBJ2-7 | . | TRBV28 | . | CATHSDFHEQYF | TGTGCCACACACTCGGACTTCCACGAGCAGTACTTC
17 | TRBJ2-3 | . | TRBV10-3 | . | CAISESHRTELTDTQYF | TGTGCCATCAGTGAGTCTCACCGGACAGAGCTCACAGATACGCAGTATTTT
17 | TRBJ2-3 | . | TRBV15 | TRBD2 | CATSRDFQGLASDTQYF | TGTGCCACCAGCAGAGATTTTCAGGGACTAGCGTCAGATACGCAGTATTTT
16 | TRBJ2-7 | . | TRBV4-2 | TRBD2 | CASSQPAGTTADEQYF | TGTGCCAGCAGCCAACCCGCCGGGACTACGGCCGACGAGCAGTACTTC
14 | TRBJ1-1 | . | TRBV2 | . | CASSYLGMNTEAFF | TGTGCCAGCAGTTACCTTGGAATGAACACTGAAGCTTTCTTT
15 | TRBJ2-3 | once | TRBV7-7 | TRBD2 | CASSFTSGSTDTQYF | TGTGCTAGCAGCTTTACTAGCGGGAGCACAGATACGCAGTATTTT
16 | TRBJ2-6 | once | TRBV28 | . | CASSQQRGFGANVLTF | TGTGCCAGCAGTCAACAAAGGGGTTTCGGGGCCAACGTCCTGACTTTC
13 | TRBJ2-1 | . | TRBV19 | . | CASSGGPYNEQFF | TGTGCCAGTAGCGGCGGGCCCTACAATGAGCAGTTCTTC
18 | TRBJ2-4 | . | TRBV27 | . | CASSLSGGQTLAKNIQYF | TGTGCCAGCAGTTTATCGGGAGGACAAACGCTAGCCAAAAACATTCAGTACTTC
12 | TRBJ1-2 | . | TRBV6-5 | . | CASSYDLYGYTF | TGTGCCAGCAGTTACGACCTTTATGGCTACACCTTC
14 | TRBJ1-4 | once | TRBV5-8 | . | CASSLSRRNEKLFF | TGTGCCAGCAGCTTGAGCAGGCGCAATGAAAAACTGTTTTTT
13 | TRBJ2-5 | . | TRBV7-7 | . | CASSPQGQETQYF | TGTGCTAGCAGCCCGCAGGGGCAGGAGACCCAGTACTTC
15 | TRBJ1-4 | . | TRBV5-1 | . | CASSPVEGVEGKLFF | TGCGCCAGCAGCCCTGTTGAGGGGGTAGAAGGAAAACTGTTTTTT
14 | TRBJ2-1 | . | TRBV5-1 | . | CASSLGQTYNEQFF | TGCGCCAGCAGCTTAGGACAGACCTACAATGAGCAGTTCTTC
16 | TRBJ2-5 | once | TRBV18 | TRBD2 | CASSPVSGIGQETQYF | TGTGCCAGCTCACCCGTTAGCGGGATTGGACAAGAGACCCAGTACTTC
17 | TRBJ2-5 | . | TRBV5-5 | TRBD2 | CASSLGLAGPGVGTQYF | TGTGCCAGCAGCTTAGGACTAGCGGGGCCCGGTGTTGGGACCCAGTACTTC
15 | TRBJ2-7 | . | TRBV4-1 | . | CASSQGNRVRGEQYF | TGCGCCAGCAGCCAAGGGAATCGTGTACGGGGAGAGCAGTACTTC
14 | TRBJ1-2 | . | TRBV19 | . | CASSIRAGGYGYTF | TGTGCCAGTAGTATTCGCGCAGGAGGGTATGGCTACACCTTC
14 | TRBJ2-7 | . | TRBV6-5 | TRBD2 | CASSSGTSLYEQYF | TGTGCCAGCAGCTCCGGGACTAGCCTCTACGAGCAGTACTTC
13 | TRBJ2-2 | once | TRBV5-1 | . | CASARAGTGELFF | TGCGCCAGTGCACGGGCCGGCACCGGGGAGCTGTTTTTT
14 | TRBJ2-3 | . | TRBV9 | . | CASSVAAGTDTQYF | TGTGCCAGCAGCGTAGCCGCTGGGACAGATACGCAGTATTTT
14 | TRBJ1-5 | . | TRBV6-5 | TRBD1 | CASRVTGDNQPQHF | TGTGCCAGCAGGGTAACAGGGGACAATCAGCCCCAGCATTTT
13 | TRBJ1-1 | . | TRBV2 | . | CASSDATEFEAFF | TGTGCCAGCAGTGACGCTACAGAATTTGAAGCTTTCTTT
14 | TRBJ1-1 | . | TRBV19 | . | CASSMDPMMDRGFF | TGTGCCAGTAGTATGGACCCCATGATGGACCGAGGTTTCTTT
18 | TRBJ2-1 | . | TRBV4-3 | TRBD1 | CASSQDWGTGARYNEQFF | TGCGCCAGCAGCCAAGATTGGGGGACAGGGGCCAGATACAATGAGCAGTTCTTC